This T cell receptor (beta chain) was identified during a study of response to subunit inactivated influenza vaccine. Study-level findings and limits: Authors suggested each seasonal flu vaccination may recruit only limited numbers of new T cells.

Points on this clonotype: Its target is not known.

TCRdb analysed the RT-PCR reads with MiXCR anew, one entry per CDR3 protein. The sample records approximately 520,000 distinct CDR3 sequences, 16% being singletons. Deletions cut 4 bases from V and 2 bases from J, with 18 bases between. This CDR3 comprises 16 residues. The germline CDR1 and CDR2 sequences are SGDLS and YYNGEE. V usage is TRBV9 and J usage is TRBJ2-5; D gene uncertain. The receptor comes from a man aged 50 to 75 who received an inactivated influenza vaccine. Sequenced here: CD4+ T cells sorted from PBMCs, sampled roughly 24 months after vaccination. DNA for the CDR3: TGTGCCAGCAGCTCCGGACCGTACTCCTCTCAAGAGACCCAGTACTTC. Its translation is CASSSGPYSSQETQYF. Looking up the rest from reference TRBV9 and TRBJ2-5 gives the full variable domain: DSGVTQTPKHLITATGQRVTLRCSPRSGDLSVYWYQQSLDQGLQFLIQYYNGEERAKGNILERFSAQQFPDLHSELNLSSLELGDSALYFCASSSGPYSSQETQYFGPGTRLLVL.